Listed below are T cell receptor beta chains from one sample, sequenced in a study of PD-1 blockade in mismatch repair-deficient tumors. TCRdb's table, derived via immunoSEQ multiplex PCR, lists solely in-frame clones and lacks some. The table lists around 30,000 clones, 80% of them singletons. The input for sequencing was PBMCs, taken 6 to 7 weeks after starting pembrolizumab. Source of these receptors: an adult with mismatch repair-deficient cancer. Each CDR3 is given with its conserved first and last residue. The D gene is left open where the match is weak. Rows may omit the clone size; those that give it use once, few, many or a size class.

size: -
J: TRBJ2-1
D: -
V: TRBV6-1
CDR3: CASKTDYNEQFF
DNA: TGTGCCAGCAAAACAGACTACAATGAGCAGTTCTTC

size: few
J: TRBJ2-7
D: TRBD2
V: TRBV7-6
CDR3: CASSLVSGGAVFGYEQYF
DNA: TGTGCCAGCAGCTTAGTAAGCGGGGGCGCCGTTTTTGGCTACGAGCAGTACTTC

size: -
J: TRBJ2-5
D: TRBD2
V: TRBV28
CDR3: CASSLGRVTAQETQYF
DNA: TGTGCCAGCAGTTTGGGGAGGGTCACTGCCCAAGAGACCCAGTACTTC

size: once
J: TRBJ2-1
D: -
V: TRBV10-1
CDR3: CASSEPTLNEQFF
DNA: TGCGCCAGCAGTGAGCCAACTCTAAATGAGCAGTTCTTC

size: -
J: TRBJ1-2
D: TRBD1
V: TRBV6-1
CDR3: CASSGPRQGDVGYTF
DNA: TGTGCCAGCAGTGGACCTCGACAGGGGGACGTTGGCTACACCTTC

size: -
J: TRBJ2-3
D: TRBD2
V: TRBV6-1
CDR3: CASSDPPGLQQYF
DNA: TGTGCCAGCAGTGATCCACCGGGACTACAGCAGTATTTT

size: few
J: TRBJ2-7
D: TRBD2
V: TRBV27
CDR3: CASSTWTSGRGEQYF
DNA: TGTGCCAGCAGTACCTGGACTAGCGGGAGAGGAGAGCAGTACTTC

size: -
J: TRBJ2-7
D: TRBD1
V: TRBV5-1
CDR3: CASSAAPGQGLTEQYF
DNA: TGCGCCAGCAGCGCCGCACCGGGACAGGGGCTGACGGAGCAGTACTTC

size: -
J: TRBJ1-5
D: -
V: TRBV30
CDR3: CAWSVMPGQPQHF
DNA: TGTGCCTGGAGTGTAATGCCCGGTCAGCCCCAGCATTTT

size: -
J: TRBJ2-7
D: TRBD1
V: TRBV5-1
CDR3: CASSLAGTGNTYEQYF
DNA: TGCGCCAGCAGCTTGGCCGGGACAGGGAATACCTACGAGCAGTACTTC

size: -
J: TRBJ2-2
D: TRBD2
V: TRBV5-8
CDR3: CASSSRLAGEVGELFF
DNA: TGTGCCAGCAGCTCCAGACTAGCGGGAGAGGTCGGGGAGCTGTTTTTT

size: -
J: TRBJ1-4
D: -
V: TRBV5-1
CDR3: CASSLARGNEKLFF
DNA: TGCGCCAGCAGCTTGGCCCGAGGGAATGAAAAACTGTTTTTT

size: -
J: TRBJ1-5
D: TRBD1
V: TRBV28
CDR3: CASSSTQGPYSNQPQHF
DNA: TGTGCCAGCAGTTCTACACAGGGGCCATATAGCAATCAGCCCCAGCATTTT

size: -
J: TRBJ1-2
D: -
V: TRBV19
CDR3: CASRWDTMYGYTF
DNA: TGTGCCAGTAGATGGGACACGATGTATGGCTACACCTTC

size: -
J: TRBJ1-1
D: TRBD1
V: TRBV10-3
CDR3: CAIKETGVNTEAFF
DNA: TGTGCCATCAAGGAAACAGGGGTGAACACTGAAGCTTTCTTT

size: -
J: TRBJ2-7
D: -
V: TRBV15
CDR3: CATSRDEAASGEQYF
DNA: TGTGCCACCAGCAGAGATGAGGCAGCGAGTGGCGAGCAGTACTTC

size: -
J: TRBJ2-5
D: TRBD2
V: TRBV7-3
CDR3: CASSLTPGGETQYF
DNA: TGTGCCAGCAGCTTAACGCCGGGAGGAGAGACCCAGTACTTC

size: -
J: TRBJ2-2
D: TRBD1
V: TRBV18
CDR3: CASSPLTGGNTGELFF
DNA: TGTGCCAGCTCACCTCTGACAGGGGGCAACACCGGGGAGCTGTTTTTT

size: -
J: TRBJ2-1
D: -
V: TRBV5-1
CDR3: CASRPGGSPTPATEQFF
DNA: TGCGCCAGCAGACCTGGGGGCTCTCCTACACCCGCCACCGAGCAGTTCTTC